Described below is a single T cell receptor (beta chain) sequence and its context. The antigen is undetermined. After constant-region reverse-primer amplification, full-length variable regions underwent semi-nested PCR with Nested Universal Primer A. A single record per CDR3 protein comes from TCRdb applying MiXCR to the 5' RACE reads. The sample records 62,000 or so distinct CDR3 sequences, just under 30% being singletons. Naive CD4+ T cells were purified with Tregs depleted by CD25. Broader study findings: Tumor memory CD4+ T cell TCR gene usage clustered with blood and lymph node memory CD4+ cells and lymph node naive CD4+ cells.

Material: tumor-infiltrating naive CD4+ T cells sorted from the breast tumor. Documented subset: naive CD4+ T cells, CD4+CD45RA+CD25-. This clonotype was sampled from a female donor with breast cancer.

CDR3 in amino acids: CRAPRPGQGGGNEQFF. The CDR3 bases are TGCAGGGCCCCACGCCCAGGGCAGGGTGGCGGGAATGAGCAGTTCTTC. The gene calls are TRBV20-1 and TRBJ2-1; D may be TRBD1 or TRBD2 (5 bases each). CDR3 length equals 16 residues. CDR1 is DFQATT and CDR2 is SNEGSKA in the germline V gene (reference sequence).